The T cell receptor (beta chain) under discussion was sequenced for a study of blood T cell repertoires in COVID-19. Study background: Samples taken during acute and convalescent COVID-19 were collected in the United States, Italy and Spain. Sample material is recorded as cDNA or gDNA derived from T cells, B-cell-depleted T cells, or PBMCs.

V lost 6 bases to trimming and J lost 2 bases; unmatched junction nucleotides: 4. Germline CDR1 is LGHNT and CDR2 is FRNRAP. The CDR3 runs 14 residues. In the study's own analysis: Quantification of nucleated cells was approximated via reference gene primer amplification. Using immunoSEQ multiplex PCR, the repertoire was profiled, and TCRdb retains in-frame clones only, with some absent. Clone size and V and J calls were adopted from that table, with D and trimming inferred from the DNA. The repertoire holds approximately 310,000 clones, with roughly 84% as singletons. The sample taken for sequencing was peripheral blood. V is TRBV12-5 and J is TRBJ2-7; the match to TRBD1 covers 10 bases. The TCR sequence derives from a man aged 50-60 years with active or convalescent COVID-19. The DNA of the CDR3 is TGTGCTAGTGGAAAAGGGACAGGGGCCTACGAGCAGTACTTC. It codes for CASGKGTGAYEQYF.